This T cell receptor beta chain is drawn from a study of CD8 T cell repertoires and HIV-1 epitope variants. Overall study: An uncultured baseline aliquot held 1M T cells.

About this clone: What it binds is not known.

Study results and limitations: The TAALDMSHF plasma variant had no responses, unlike KF9 (roughly 5 clonotypes) and HW9 (one).

The method was immunoSEQ multiplex PCR; TCRdb's version includes in-frame clones alone and lacks a portion of them. The sample shows 90,000 or so clones, 70% to 75% of them seen only once. The V gene's germline CDR1 is SGHTA and CDR2 FQGTGA. This CDR3 is 17 amino acids long. With 5 bases clipped from V and 5 bases from J, the junction kept 14 bases outside the gene matches. Sequencing was done on a sample of uncultured baseline CD8+ T cells from peripheral blood mononuclear cells (PBMCs). The TCR sequence derives from a male donor with HIV. The chain has TRBV7-3 and TRBJ1-5; 8 nucleotides match TRBD1. The CDR3 nucleotides read TGTGCCAGCAGCCCGGGACAGGAGGGAGTCGCTTATCAGCCCCAGCATTTT. Translated: CASSPGQEGVAYQPQHF.